The 20 T cell receptor beta chains below were found in one sample sequenced in a study of blood T cells in healthy people across ages. The second PCR ran about 6 to 11 cycles with a sample-barcoded 5' primer and J-beta primers. TCRdb used MiXCR to reprocess the 5' RACE reads, holding one entry per CDR3 protein. The table lists hundreds of thousands of distinct CDR3 sequences, over 40% of them singletons. Sequencing was carried out using blood. Receptors originate from a woman aged 80 or over in good health.

A few counts support this clonotype. The rearrangement joins TRBV5-1 to TRBJ2-2, with a tentative D call TRBD1 (5 bases). The ends were cut back, 6 bases at V and 2 bases at J, with 14 bases in the middle. CDR1 is SGHRS and CDR2 is YFSETQ in the germline V gene. The CDR3 sequence is 15 residues long. CDR3 protein: CASTKGQGNTGELFF. The CDR3 DNA follows: TGCGCCAGCACGAAGGGGCAGGGAAACACCGGGGAGCTGTTTTTT.

The chain employs TRBV5-1 and TRBJ2-7; weak D call: TRBD1 (7 bases). V was clipped by 4 bases and J by 2 bases, with 13 bases between them. The CDR3 has 14 residues. From germline, CDR1 is SGHRS and CDR2 YFSETQ. The CDR3 loop reads CASSVTGEAYEQYF. For the CDR3, the DNA is TGCGCCAGCAGCGTAACAGGGGAGGCCTACGAGCAGTACTTC.

This clonotype was seen only a few times. The rearrangement uses TRBV10-3 and TRBJ2-3, with 8 bases fitting TRBD2. V lost 5 bases to trimming and J lost 2 bases; unmatched junction nucleotides: 3. The CDR3 is made up of 14 amino acids. Germline CDR1 ENHRY, CDR2 SYGVKD. The CDR3 reads CAISLAGPTDTQYF. The DNA for the CDR3 is TGTGCCATCAGTTTAGCGGGGCCCACAGATACGCAGTATTTT.

This rearrangement joins TRBV2 to TRBJ1-1, with a possible D match to TRBD1 (5 bases). Germline-derived CDR1 and CDR2 are SNHLY and FYNNEI. Trimming cost V 4 bases and J 4 bases, with 13 bases left between them. The CDR3 runs to 14 residues. DNA of the CDR3: TGTGCCAGCAGTGCGGGGGGTATGGGCACTGAAGCTTTCTTT. Its protein is CASSAGGMGTEAFF.

Details on this clonotype: It may be a read error: a sequence one base away is much more abundant. The V and J genes are TRBV4-1 and TRBJ2-1, with 9 positions matching TRBD1. The CDR3 loop spans 15 amino acids. Germline V lookup: CDR1 MGHRA, CDR2 YSYEKL. The CDR3 nucleotides read TGCGCCGGCAGCCGGGACAGGGCATCTGACAATGAGCAGTTCTTC. Translated, it gives CAGSRDRASDNEQFF.

The sample holds a few counts of this clonotype. The chain joins TRBV12-3 or TRBV12-4 to TRBJ1-2; D ambiguous. Between the trimmed V and J ends, which lost 6 bases and 6 bases, there was a span of 26 bases. This CDR3 comprises 17 residues. The CDR3 nucleotides read TGTGCCAGCAGCCTTCACTCCACGGTCCCGACGTCTAATGGCTACACCTTC. Encoded protein: CASSLHSTVPTSNGYTF.

Only one count was recorded for this clonotype. The chain carries TRBV6-6 and TRBJ1-1; D unresolved. V shed 7 bases and J shed 2 bases, with 14 bases lying between them. The CDR3 totals 14 residues. CDR1 and CDR2 (germline): MNHNY, SVGAGI (reference sequence). As DNA, the CDR3 is TGTGCCAGCACTCGTACTACAAGTAACACTGAAGCTTTCTTT. Encoded protein: CASTRTTSNTEAFF.

The chain has TRBV7-8 and TRBJ2-4; weak D call: TRBD2 (7 bases). Trimming removed 5 bases from V and 0 bases from J, with 17 bases in between. CDR1 is SGHVS, CDR2 FQNEAQ, per germline. CDR3 size: 17 residues. The CDR3 region is CASSLRRGGGAKNIQYF. In nucleotides, the CDR3 is TGTGCCAGCAGCCTAAGAAGGGGAGGGGGAGCCAAAAACATTCAGTACTTC. Looking up the rest from reference TRBV7-8 and TRBJ2-4 gives the full variable domain: GAGVSQSPRYKVAKRGQDVALRCDPISGHVSLFWYQQALGQGPEFLTYFQNEAQLDKSGLPSDRFFAERPEGSVSTLKIQRTQQEDSAVYLCASSLRRGGGAKNIQYFGAGTRLSVL.

Turning to this clonotype: A read error may explain this, as a much larger clone is one base away. This chain connects TRBV20-1 to TRBJ2-3, with 7 bases lining up with TRBD2. The CDR3 length is 12 residues. The trim removed 5 bases at V and 8 bases at J, leaving 7 bases unmatched. Germline V gene sequence: CDR1 DFQATT, CDR2 SNEGSKA (reference sequence). In nucleotides, the CDR3 is TGCAGTGCTGTTTCGGGGGGAGGTACGCAGTATTTT. This translates into CSAVSGGGTQYF.

The count of this clonotype is one. A much larger clone sits a single nucleotide away, making a read error possible. The CDR3 is CSARRLESTETQYF. CDR3 DNA: TGCAGTGCTAGAAGGCTAGAGAGCACAGAGACGCAGTATTTT. This rearrangement joins TRBV20-1 to TRBJ2-3; D ambiguous. Germline V gives CDR1 DFQATT, CDR2 SNEGSKA (reference sequence). The CDR3 is made up of 14 amino acids.

On this clonotype itself: Mismatch with germline at one junction end may stem from a read error. The J gene is TRBJ1-2, the V gene TRBV7-9; D is uncertain. CDR3 length: 13 residues. Germline lookup yields CDR1 SEHNR and CDR2 FQNEAQ (reference sequence). The chain's CDR3 is CAGSQDSYGGYTF. The CDR3 DNA is TGTGCCGGCAGCCAAGACTCCTACGGGGGCTACACCTTC.

The chain carries TRBV20-1 and TRBJ2-3; 13 positions match TRBD2. Germline V gene lookup returns CDR1 DFQATT and CDR2 SNEGSKA (reference sequence). V lost 5 bases and J lost 2; bases outside the gene matches: 7. The CDR3 runs 16 residues. In nucleotides, the CDR3 is TGCAGTGCTGATCCGGGACTAGCGGGGACCACAGATACGCAGTATTTT. Amino acids: CSADPGLAGTTDTQYF.

This clonotype was seen many times. The V call is TRBV24-1, the J call TRBJ2-3, with D possibly being TRBD1 or TRBD2 (5 bases each). The germline CDR1 and CDR2 sequences are KGHDR and SFDVKD. Between the trimmed V and J ends, which lost 5 bases and 8 bases, there was a span of 19 bases. The CDR3 is made up of 15 amino acids. The DNA for the CDR3 is TGTGCCACCAGTGGAAGGGACCGCGTTAGTGGTACGCAGTATTTT. Translation gives CATSGRDRVSGTQYF.

This clonotype was detected once. A much larger clone lies one base from this, so it may be a read error. V gene TRBV2 combines with J gene TRBJ2-1; D unresolved. The J call is uncertain, as TRBJ2-7 better fits the DNA end. This CDR3 is built from 14 residues. Per germline, CDR1 SNHLY and CDR2 FYNNEI. The CDR3 loop reads CASRLTSSYNEQYF. The CDR3, as DNA: TGTGCCAGCAGGCTCACGAGCTCCTACAATGAGCAGTACTTC.

This chain links TRBV6-1 with TRBJ1-2; D gene ambiguous. Germline V lookup: CDR1 MNHNS, CDR2 SASEGT. Trimming pared 5 bases from V and 8 bases from J, leaving 18 bases between. This CDR3 contains 14 residues. The CDR3 bases are TGTGCCAGCAGTAAAACTCGGGAATGGCGGGGCTACACCTTC. Its translation: CASSKTREWRGYTF.

The rearrangement joins TRBV7-9 to TRBJ2-1; 9 nucleotides agree with TRBD1. In germline, CDR1 is SEHNR, CDR2 FQNEAQ (reference sequence). V trimming: 6 bases; J trimming: 9 bases; junction bases outside the gene matches: 12. The CDR3 is made up of 15 amino acids. The chain's CDR3 is CASRSTGGLYGEQFF. CDR3 coding DNA: TGTGCCAGCAGATCTACAGGGGGCCTTTACGGTGAGCAGTTCTTC.

This clonotype was detected ten times or more. The chain recombines TRBV5-1 with TRBJ1-2; no clear D gene. V lost 5 bases to trimming and J lost 0 bases, with 8 bases between them. In germline, CDR1 is SGHRS, CDR2 YFSETQ. The CDR3 runs 13 residues. The CDR3 nucleotides are TGCGCCAGCAGAGAGGCAACTAACTATGGCTACACCTTC. This translates into CASREATNYGYTF.

This clonotype was seen at least ten times. This chain uses TRBV3-1 with TRBJ1-6; D unclear. The CDR3 loop spans 16 amino acids. Between the trimmed V and J ends, which lost 4 bases and 3 bases, there was a span of 13 bases. The germline gives CDR1 LGHDT, CDR2 YNNKEL (reference sequence). The CDR3 spells CASSLRSGNYNSPLHF. DNA for the CDR3: TGTGCCAGCAGCCTACGGTCGGGGAACTATAATTCACCCCTCCACTTT.

The DNA of the CDR3 is TGTGCCAGCAGTGCGTCCCCTAGAACCTATGGCTACACCTTC. This translates into CASSASPRTYGYTF. V gene TRBV2 combines with J gene TRBJ1-2; no definite D call. V was pared by 4 bases and J by 4 bases, with 13 bases between. CDR3 length equals 14 residues. In germline, CDR1 is SNHLY, CDR2 FYNNEI.

This clonotype was seen repeatedly, ten times or more. The chain has TRBV12-3 or TRBV12-4 and TRBJ1-1; D unresolved. CDR3 length equals 13 residues. The V and J ends lost 2 bases and 2 bases respectively, with 6 bases between them. The CDR3 DNA follows: TGTGCCAGCAGTTTACAGGAAAACACTGAAGCTTTCTTT. Translated: CASSLQENTEAFF.